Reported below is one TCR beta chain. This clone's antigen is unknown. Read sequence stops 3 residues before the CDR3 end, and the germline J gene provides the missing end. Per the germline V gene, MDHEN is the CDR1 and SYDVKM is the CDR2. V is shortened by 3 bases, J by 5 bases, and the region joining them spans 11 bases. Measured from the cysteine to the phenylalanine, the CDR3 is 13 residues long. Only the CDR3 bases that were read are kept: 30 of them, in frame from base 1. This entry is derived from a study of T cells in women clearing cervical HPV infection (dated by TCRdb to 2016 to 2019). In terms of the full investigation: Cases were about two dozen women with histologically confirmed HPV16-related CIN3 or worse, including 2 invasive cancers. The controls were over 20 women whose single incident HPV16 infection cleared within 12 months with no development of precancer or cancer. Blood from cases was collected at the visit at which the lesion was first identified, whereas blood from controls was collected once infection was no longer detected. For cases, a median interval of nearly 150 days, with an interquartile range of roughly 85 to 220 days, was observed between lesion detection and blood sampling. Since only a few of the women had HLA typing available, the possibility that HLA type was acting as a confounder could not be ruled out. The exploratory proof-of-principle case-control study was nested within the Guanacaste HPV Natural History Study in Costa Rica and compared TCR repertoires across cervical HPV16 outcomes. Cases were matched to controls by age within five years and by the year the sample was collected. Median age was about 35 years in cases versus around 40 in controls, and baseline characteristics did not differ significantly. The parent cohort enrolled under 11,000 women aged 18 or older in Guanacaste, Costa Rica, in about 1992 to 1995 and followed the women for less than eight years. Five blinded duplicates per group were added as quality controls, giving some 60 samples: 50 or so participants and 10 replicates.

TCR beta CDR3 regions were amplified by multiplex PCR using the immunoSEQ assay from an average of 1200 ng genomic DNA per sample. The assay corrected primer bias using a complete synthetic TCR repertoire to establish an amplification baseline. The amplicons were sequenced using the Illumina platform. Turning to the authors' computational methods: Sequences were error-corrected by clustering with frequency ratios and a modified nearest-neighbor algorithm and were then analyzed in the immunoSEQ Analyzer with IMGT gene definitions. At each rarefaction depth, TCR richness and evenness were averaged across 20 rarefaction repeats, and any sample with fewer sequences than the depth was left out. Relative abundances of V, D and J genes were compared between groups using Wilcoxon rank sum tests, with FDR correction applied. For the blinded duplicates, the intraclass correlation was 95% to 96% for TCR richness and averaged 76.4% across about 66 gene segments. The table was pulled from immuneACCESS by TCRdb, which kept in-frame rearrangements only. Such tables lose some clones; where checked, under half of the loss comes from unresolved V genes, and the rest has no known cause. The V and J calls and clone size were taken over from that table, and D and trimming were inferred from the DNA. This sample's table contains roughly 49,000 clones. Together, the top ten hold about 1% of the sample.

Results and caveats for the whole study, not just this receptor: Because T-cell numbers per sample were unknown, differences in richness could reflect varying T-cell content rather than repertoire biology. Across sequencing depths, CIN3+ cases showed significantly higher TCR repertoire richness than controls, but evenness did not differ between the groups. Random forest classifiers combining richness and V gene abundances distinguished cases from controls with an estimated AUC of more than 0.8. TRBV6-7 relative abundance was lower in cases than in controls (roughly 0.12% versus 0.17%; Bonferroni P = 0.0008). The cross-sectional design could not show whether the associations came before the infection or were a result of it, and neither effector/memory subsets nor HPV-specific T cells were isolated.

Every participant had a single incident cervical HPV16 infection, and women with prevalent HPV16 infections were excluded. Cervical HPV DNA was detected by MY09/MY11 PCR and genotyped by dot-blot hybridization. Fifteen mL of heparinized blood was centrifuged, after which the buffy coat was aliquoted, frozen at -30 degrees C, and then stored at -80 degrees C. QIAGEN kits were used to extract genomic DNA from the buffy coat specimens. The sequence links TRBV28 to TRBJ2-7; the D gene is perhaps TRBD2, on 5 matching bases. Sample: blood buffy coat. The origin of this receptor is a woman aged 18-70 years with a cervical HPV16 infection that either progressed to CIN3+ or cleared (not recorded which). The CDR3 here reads CASSLGGLNEQYF. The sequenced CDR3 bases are TGTGCCAGCAGTTTGGGCGGGCTCAACGAG.